These 19 T cell receptor beta chains were all obtained from the same sample, sequenced in a study of blood T cell repertoires in COVID-19. The table came from immunoSEQ multiplex PCR; TCRdb's copy has only in-frame clones and leaves some out. The data hold roughly 100,000 clones, with 80% to 95% observed a single time. The sequenced material came from peripheral blood. These receptors all stem from a man between 18 and 35 years old with acute or convalescent COVID-19.

The chain carries TRBV7-6 and TRBJ1-1; 9 nucleotides match TRBD1. Germline assignment: CDR1 SGHVS and CDR2 FNYEAQ. Trimming took 0 bases from V and 2 from J; bases not matched to a gene: 16. This CDR3 contains 20 residues. CDR3 DNA sequence: TGTGCCAGCAGCTTAGCCTCGGGCTGGGACAGGGTTGGGTCTAACACTGAAGCTTTCTTT. Its translation is CASSLASGWDRVGSNTEAFF.

The chain employs TRBV18 and TRBJ2-2; 10 bases align to TRBD1. V lost 4 bases, J lost 1 base, and 6 bases stayed unmatched. The CDR3 length is 17 residues. Germline CDR1 KGHSH, CDR2 LQKENI. The CDR3 nucleotides read TGTGCCAGCTCACAAAGGACAGGGGGGATGAACACCGGGGAGCTGTTTTTT. It codes for CASSQRTGGMNTGELFF.

This rearrangement joins TRBV19 to TRBJ1-3; TRBD1 is a possible D gene (6 bases). CDR1 LNHDA and CDR2 SQIVND come from the germline V gene (reference sequence). V was trimmed by 3 bases and J by 0 bases, leaving 12 bases between them. The CDR3 totals 16 residues. CDR3 in amino acids: CASSIPGQRSGNTIYF. The CDR3 DNA reads TGTGCCAGTAGTATCCCAGGACAGCGCTCTGGAAACACCATATATTTT.

J is TRBJ2-7 and V is TRBV10-3; 10 positions agree with TRBD1. V shed 6 bases, J shed 9 bases, and the junction held 5 bases outside the gene matches. The CDR3 covers 12 residues. The germline V gene has CDR1 ENHRY and CDR2 SYGVKD. DNA for the CDR3: TGTGCCATCAGAGAGACAGGGGGCGTGCAGTACTTC. It is translated as CAIRETGGVQYF.

The sample holds a few counts of this clone. The V gene is TRBV10-1, the J gene TRBJ1-6; D unresolved. This CDR3 spans 17 amino acids. Trimming pared 4 bases from V and 0 bases from J, leaving 13 bases between. Germline assignment: CDR1 WNHNN and CDR2 SYGVQD (reference sequence). The CDR3 nucleotides read TGCGCCAGCAGTGTGCGGGAACCGAGCTCCTATAATTCACCCCTCCACTTT. This sequence encodes CASSVREPSSYNSPLHF.

V is TRBV7-9 and J is TRBJ1-1; D is possibly TRBD1 (6 bases). This CDR3 has 15 amino acids. V was shortened by 1 base and J by 4 bases, with 13 bases between the two germline ends. Germline lookup yields CDR1 SEHNR and CDR2 FQNEAQ (reference sequence). The CDR3 DNA sequence: TGTGCCAGCAGCTTAGTGTCAGGGGTGGGCACTGAAGCTTTCTTT. Amino acid sequence: CASSLVSGVGTEAFF.

Only a few counts were recorded for this clone. The rearrangement uses TRBV7-9 and TRBJ1-1; a possible D gene is TRBD1 (6 bases). The germline V gene has CDR1 SEHNR and CDR2 FQNEAQ (reference sequence). V was pared by 0 bases and J by 5 bases, with 10 bases between. The CDR3 runs 14 residues. CDR3 nucleotide sequence: TGTGCCAGCAGCTTAGCAGCAGGGGTTACTGAAGCTTTCTTT. Translated: CASSLAAGVTEAFF.

In its sample, this clone was seen once. The V call is TRBV10-2, the J call TRBJ1-1; D call uncertain. The germline V and J ends were trimmed by 2 bases and 4 bases, with 20 bases remaining between them. Per germline, CDR1 WSHSY and CDR2 SAAADI. CDR3 size: 17 residues. The CDR3 bases are TGCGCCAGCAGTGAGGCCCAAAACTTAGGAGGTCGCACTGAAGCTTTCTTT. Protein product: CASSEAQNLGGRTEAFF.

CDR3 residues: CASSLNRADTQYF. DNA for the CDR3: TGCGCCAGCAGCTTGAACAGGGCAGATACGCAGTATTTT. J is TRBJ2-3 and V is TRBV5-1, with D maybe TRBD1 (6 bases). V was pared by 1 base and J by 4 bases, with 7 bases between. This CDR3 region has 13 residues. Germline V gene sequence: CDR1 SGHRS, CDR2 YFSETQ.

V usage is TRBV14 and J usage is TRBJ2-1; 12 bases are shared with TRBD2. The CDR3 is 15 amino acids. Losses at the gene ends were 3 bases for V and 5 bases for J; bases not matched to a gene: 2. Germline V gene lookup returns CDR1 SGHDN and CDR2 FVKESK. In nucleotides, the CDR3 is TGTGCCAGCAGCCATTGGACTAGCGGGGACAATGAGCAGTTCTTC. This translates into CASSHWTSGDNEQFF.

The J gene is TRBJ1-2, the V gene TRBV7-9; a possible D gene is TRBD1 (5 bases). Deletions cut 11 bases from V and 2 bases from J, with 12 bases between. The CDR3 consists of 12 residues. The germline V gene has CDR1 SEHNR and CDR2 FQNEAQ (reference sequence). The CDR3 sequence: CAALGGNYGYTF. The CDR3 coding sequence is TGTGCCGCCCTGGGGGGGAACTATGGCTACACCTTC.

The chain carries TRBV7-9 and TRBJ1-5, with D uncertain. Trimming removed 5 bases at V and 4 bases at J, with 12 bases between. CDR3 length equals 14 residues. The V gene's germline CDR1 is SEHNR and CDR2 FQNEAQ (reference sequence). The CDR3 DNA reads as TGTGCCAGCAGCGGGTGGGCTTTTAATCAGCCCCAGCATTTT. Translation gives CASSGWAFNQPQHF.

The chain joins TRBV19 to TRBJ2-7, with TRBD1 matching over 9 bases. The germline V gene encodes CDR1 LNHDA and CDR2 SQIVND (reference sequence). The CDR3 runs to 15 residues. The junction had 8 bases not matched to a gene; V was cut back by 5 bases and J by 3 bases. Written as DNA, the CDR3 is TGTGCCAGTAGTTTGGGACAGGGATATCACTACGAGCAGTACTTC. It is translated as CASSLGQGYHYEQYF.

The J gene is TRBJ2-3, the V gene TRBV6-1; TRBD2 matches at 13 bases. V was pared by 4 bases and J by 5 bases, with 6 bases of the junction left unmatched. Germline V gives CDR1 MNHNS, CDR2 SASEGT. The CDR3 consists of 16 residues. The CDR3 region has the DNA TGTGCCAGCAGTGTACTAGCGGGAGGGCCTGGAGATACGCAGTATTTT. Its translation is CASSVLAGGPGDTQYF.

CDR3 region: CASSLQGGATNYGYTF. The DNA for the CDR3 is TGTGCCAGCAGTTTGCAGGGGGGCGCGACTAACTATGGCTACACCTTC. The genes are TRBV6-5 and TRBJ1-2; TRBD1 agrees at 7 bases. The CDR3 sequence is 16 residues long. V trimming: 4 bases; J trimming: 0 bases; junction bases outside the gene matches: 8. The germline V gene encodes CDR1 MNHEY and CDR2 SVGAGI.

The CDR3 spells CASSARGTTNEKLFF. The CDR3, as DNA: TGCGCCAGCAGCGCGCGAGGAACAACTAATGAAAAACTGTTTTTT. The chain uses TRBV5-1 and TRBJ1-4; D not certain. Germline V CDR1 and CDR2: SGHRS, YFSETQ. CDR3 length: 15 amino acids. The germline V and J ends were trimmed by 4 bases and 0 bases, with 10 bases remaining between them.

J is TRBJ1-2 and V is TRBV19, with a tentative D call TRBD1 (6 bases). The CDR3 is 13 residues long. The germline gives CDR1 LNHDA, CDR2 SQIVND (reference sequence). Trimming shortened V by 3 bases and J by 8 bases, and 13 bases separated the two germline ends. In DNA form, the CDR3 reads TGTGCCAGTAGTATCAAGGCAGGGGCGGGCTACACCTTC. Protein sequence: CASSIKAGAGYTF.

The chain carries TRBV10-1 and TRBJ2-1, with TRBD1 matching 9 bases. V was clipped by 3 bases and J by 3 bases; unmatched bases: 3. The CDR3 contains 15 residues. Per the germline V gene, CDR1 is WNHNN and CDR2 is SYGVQD (reference sequence). The CDR3 bases are TGCGCCAGCAGTGAACGGGACAGGGACTACAATGAGCAGTTCTTC. It yields the protein CASSERDRDYNEQFF.

This clone was seen a handful of times. The chain employs TRBV5-1 and TRBJ2-7; TRBD1 aligns across 8 bases. With V trimmed by 4 bases and J by 4 bases, 1 base remained unmatched. Looked up from germline, CDR1 is SGHRS and CDR2 is YFSETQ. CDR3 size: 12 residues. The CDR3 coding sequence is TGCGCCAGCAGCCAGGGGGCGTACGAGCAGTACTTC. Translating it yields CASSQGAYEQYF.